These 30 T cell receptor beta chains were sequenced from one sample in a study of OX40 agonist ivuxolimab in advanced cancers. The assay was immunoSEQ multiplex PCR, and TCRdb's table has in-frame clones only and misses some. Among 20,000 to 30,000 clones listed, over 70% were seen once. The specimen comprised CD4+ or CD8+ T cells sorted from blood, sampled in a trial of the OX40 agonist ivuxolimab. Every receptor here comes from an adult with an advanced solid tumor such as melanoma, head and neck, liver or kidney cancer.

The chain combines TRBV27 with TRBJ1-6; no definite D call. Trimming left V 2 bases short and J 2 bases short, with 10 bases between. Looked up from germline, CDR1 is MNHEY and CDR2 is SMNVEV (reference sequence). The CDR3 has 16 residues. The DNA for the CDR3 is TGTGCCAGCAGTTTACAGGCCTCTACCTATAATTCACCCCTCCACTTT. Residues: CASSLQASTYNSPLHF.

V gene TRBV6-1 combines with J gene TRBJ2-7; D may correspond to TRBD1 or TRBD2 (5 bases each). Germline-derived CDR1 and CDR2 are MNHNS and SASEGT. Trimming removed 8 bases at V and 2 bases at J, with 16 bases between. The CDR3 spans 14 residues. CDR3: CASLGTELTYEQYF. CDR3 nucleotides: TGTGCCAGCTTGGGGACGGAACTTACCTACGAGCAGTACTTC.

The genes are TRBV4-2 and TRBJ2-7, with unresolved D. V was cut by 0 bases and J by 4 bases, with 13 bases left in between. The CDR3 runs to 15 residues. CDR1 is LGHNA, CDR2 YNFKEQ, per germline. The CDR3 reads CASSQERRALYEQYF. DNA for the CDR3: TGTGCCAGCAGCCAAGAACGCCGGGCCCTATACGAGCAGTACTTC.

This clone was seen more than once but under ten times. This chain connects TRBV10-3 to TRBJ2-1, with a tentative D call TRBD1 (5 bases). This CDR3 is built from 18 residues. The germline V gene has CDR1 ENHRY and CDR2 SYGVKD. V shed 4 bases and J shed 0 bases, with 19 bases lying between them. The CDR3 sequence is CAISGSGQGFISYNEQFF. Here the CDR3 DNA reads TGTGCCATCAGTGGCTCGGGTCAGGGTTTTATCTCCTACAATGAGCAGTTCTTC.

This sequence joins TRBV28 and TRBJ1-1; 9 bases line up with TRBD1. The CDR3 covers 13 residues. Germline CDR1 and CDR2: MDHEN and SYDVKM. J gave up 10 bases and V 3 bases, and 6 bases lay outside the gene matches. CDR3 DNA: TGTGCCAGCAGTTTCGGACAGGGGCTAACAGCTTTCTTT. It encodes CASSFGQGLTAFF.

The chain is built from TRBV4-1 and TRBJ1-4; a weak D match, TRBD1 (5 bases). Germline V gives CDR1 MGHRA, CDR2 YSYEKL. Between the trimmed V and J ends, which lost 0 bases and 8 bases, there was a span of 13 bases. The CDR3 length is 15 residues. Here the CDR3 DNA reads TGCGCCAGCAGCCAAGATCAGTGGGGGTACGAAAAACTGTTTTTT. Translation: CASSQDQWGYEKLFF.

This chain joins TRBV5-5 and TRBJ1-1; D remains ambiguous. Trimming left V 3 bases short and J 2 bases short, with 8 bases between. The CDR3 extends over 13 amino acids. The germline gives CDR1 SGHKS, CDR2 YYEKEE (reference sequence). The CDR3 DNA follows: TGTGCCAGCAGCTCCGGATTTAACACTGAAGCTTTCTTT. It specifies CASSSGFNTEAFF.

This clone appeared a single time. V and J are TRBV5-1 and TRBJ2-5; 11 bases align to TRBD2. V trimming: 1 base; J trimming: 5 bases; junction bases outside the gene matches: 7. Germline lookup yields CDR1 SGHRS and CDR2 YFSETQ. The CDR3 is 16 residues long. The CDR3 DNA reads as TGCGCCAGCAGCTTGACTAGCGGGGGACTCGGGGAGACCCAGTACTTC. Encoded protein: CASSLTSGGLGETQYF.

CDR3 nucleotides: TGTGCCAGCAGTTCAAGGGACAGGGCTTACTACGAGCAGTACTTC. Protein: CASSSRDRAYYEQYF. V and J are TRBV5-4 and TRBJ2-5, with TRBD1 matching over 9 bases. The DNA end is a closer match to TRBJ2-7, so the J assignment may be wrong. In germline, CDR1 is SGHNT, CDR2 YYREEE (reference sequence). CDR3 length: 15 amino acids.

This clone was observed a handful of times. This chain connects TRBV7-6 to TRBJ1-1; unclear D gene. In germline, CDR1 is SGHVS, CDR2 FNYEAQ. V was cut by 5 bases and J by 5 bases, with 21 bases left in between. The CDR3 runs to 16 residues. CDR3 sequence: CASSTTSEGWETEAFF. Here the CDR3 DNA reads TGTGCCAGCAGCACAACTTCAGAGGGTTGGGAAACTGAAGCTTTCTTT.

The chain has TRBV12-5 and TRBJ1-1, with a tentative D call TRBD1 (5 bases). Germline CDR1 LGHNT, CDR2 FRNRAP. CDR3 size: 15 residues. V was cut by 9 bases and J by 2 bases, with 19 bases left in between. CDR3 loop: CASQLGGRTNTEAFF. The CDR3 bases are TGTGCTAGCCAATTAGGCGGACGGACAAACACTGAAGCTTTCTTT.

The chain links TRBV9 to TRBJ2-2; D is undetermined. The V end was cut by 4 bases, the J end by 3 bases, with 13 bases between. CDR3 length equals 15 residues. Germline CDR1 SGDLS, CDR2 YYNGEE. In DNA form, the CDR3 reads TGTGCCAGCAGCCCCTTGGCGTCCGACACCGGGGAGCTGTTTTTT. Translation: CASSPLASDTGELFF.

The chain uses TRBV7-9 and TRBJ2-4; D is tentatively TRBD1 or TRBD2 (5 bases each). V shed 5 bases and J shed 0 bases, with 14 bases lying between them. CDR3 length: 16 residues. Germline V gene data show CDR1 as SEHNR and CDR2 as FQNEAQ (reference sequence). The CDR3, as DNA: TGTGCCAGCAGCCCCCTCGGGGCTGGAGCCAAAAACATTCAGTACTTC. The encoded protein is CASSPLGAGAKNIQYF.

CDR3 bases: TGTGCCAGCAGTTCCTCCTCGGAAGCTTTCTTT. The encoded protein is CASSSSSEAFF. The V call is TRBV7-6, the J call TRBJ1-1; D not resolved. CDR1 and CDR2 from the germline V gene are SGHVS and FNYEAQ. CDR3 length: 11 residues. The germline V and J ends were trimmed by 6 bases and 8 bases, with 10 bases remaining between them. Variable domain in full (rest from reference TRBV7-6 and TRBJ1-1): GAGVSQSPRYKVTKRGQDVALRCDPISGHVSLYWYRQALGQGPEFLTYFNYEAQQDKSGLPNDRFSAERPEGSISTLTIQRTEQRDSAMYRCASSSSSEAFFGQGTRLTVV.

This clone has just one count. V and J are TRBV30 and TRBJ1-3; the match to TRBD1 covers 9 bases. The CDR3 covers 14 residues. The germline gives CDR1 GTSNPN, CDR2 SVGIG (reference sequence). The trim removed 2 bases at V and 7 bases at J, leaving 6 bases unmatched. The CDR3 nucleotides read TGTGCCTGGAGTAGCGGACAGGGGCGTAACACCATATATTTT. It yields the protein CAWSSGQGRNTIYF.

The chain links TRBV14 to TRBJ2-5; TRBD1 agrees at 10 bases. With V trimmed by 2 bases and J by 4 bases, 1 base remained unmatched. Germline CDR1 reads SGHDN; CDR2 reads FVKESK. The CDR3 contains 14 residues. Written as DNA, the CDR3 is TGTGCCAGCAGCCAAAGACAGGGGGCAGAGACCCAGTACTTC. The encoded protein is CASSQRQGAETQYF.

This chain links TRBV5-4 with TRBJ1-1; TRBD1 might be the D (5 bases). CDR1 is SGHNT and CDR2 is YYREEE in the germline V gene (reference sequence). Trimming removed 1 base at V and 2 bases at J, with 9 bases between. The CDR3 has 14 residues. The CDR3 DNA reads as TGTGCCAGCAGCTTGATCGACAGCAACACTGAAGCTTTCTTT. Amino acid sequence: CASSLIDSNTEAFF.

The chain combines TRBV6-5 with TRBJ1-1; 7 bases agree with TRBD1. Trimming took 0 bases from V and 0 from J; bases not matched to a gene: 1. The CDR3 spans 15 residues. Germline values: CDR1 MNHEY, CDR2 SVGAGI. DNA for the CDR3: TGTGCCAGCAGTTACTCGACAGGGATGAACACTGAAGCTTTCTTT. Translated, it gives CASSYSTGMNTEAFF.

This clone came up a few times. This chain uses TRBV10-2 with TRBJ2-7, with D perhaps matching TRBD1 or TRBD2 (5 bases each). Germline CDR1 is WSHSY and CDR2 is SAAADI. The CDR3 sequence is 13 residues long. V was clipped by 0 bases and J by 6 bases, with 9 bases between them. CDR3 coding DNA: TGCGCCAGCAGTGAGTCAATGAGGGGCGAGCAGTACTTC. Translated, it gives CASSESMRGEQYF.

This clone counts as medium-sized. This rearrangement joins TRBV11-1 to TRBJ2-7; 8 nucleotides match TRBD1. Germline CDR1 is SGHAT and CDR2 is FQDESV (reference sequence). Trimming at V came to 1 base and at J to 3 bases, leaving 11 bases not matched to a gene. CDR3 length: 17 residues. The CDR3 is CASSLEGTGVLLYEQYF. The CDR3 DNA reads TGTGCCAGCAGCTTAGAGGGGACAGGCGTCCTCCTCTACGAGCAGTACTTC.

The rearrangement uses TRBV5-8 and TRBJ2-2; TRBD1 matches at 9 bases. Germline V gene sequence: CDR1 SGHTS, CDR2 YDEGEE. J gave up 5 bases and V 3 bases, and 8 bases lay outside the gene matches. This CDR3 spans 16 amino acids. CDR3 sequence: CASSSGAGQGTGELFF. The CDR3 DNA reads as TGTGCCAGCAGCTCTGGAGCGGGACAGGGTACCGGGGAGCTGTTTTTT.

V usage is TRBV11-2 and J usage is TRBJ1-6; 7 bases are shared with TRBD1. CDR1 and CDR2 (germline): SGHAT, FQNNGV. The CDR3 runs 16 residues. V was pared by 5 bases and J by 7 bases, with 11 bases of the junction left unmatched. DNA of the CDR3: TGTGCCAGCAGCCCCATGGGGGAGGGGGCGAATTCACCCCTCCACTTT. It codes for CASSPMGEGANSPLHF.

The J gene is TRBJ1-5, the V gene TRBV11-2, with 9 bases identical to TRBD1. Germline CDR1 SGHAT, CDR2 FQNNGV. Unmatched junction bases numbered 2, after V lost 2 bases and J lost 3 bases. This CDR3 comprises 15 residues. The CDR3 bases are TGTGCCAGCAGCTTAAACAGGGGGCTCAATCAGCCCCAGCATTTT. It encodes CASSLNRGLNQPQHF.

This chain links TRBV5-1 with TRBJ1-1, with 9 bases that match TRBD1. This CDR3 region has 14 residues. Germline values: CDR1 SGHRS, CDR2 YFSETQ. J gave up 4 bases and V 0 bases, and 1 base lay outside the gene matches. The CDR3 DNA follows: TGCGCCAGCAGCTTGGGGACAGGGGCCACTGAAGCTTTCTTT. It yields the protein CASSLGTGATEAFF.

The rearrangement uses TRBV11-1 and TRBJ1-4; D remains unclear. The germline V and J ends were trimmed by 5 bases and 0 bases, with 10 bases remaining between them. CDR1 is SGHAT and CDR2 is FQDESV in the germline V gene (reference sequence). The CDR3 spans 15 residues. CDR3 sequence: CASSQTDATNEKLFF. In DNA form, the CDR3 reads TGTGCCAGCAGCCAGACGGACGCAACTAATGAAAAACTGTTTTTT.

J is TRBJ1-1 and V is TRBV30, with D hard to call. From germline, CDR1 is GTSNPN and CDR2 SVGIG (reference sequence). The V gene lost 4 bases and the J gene lost 5 bases, with 8 bases spanning the gap. This CDR3 spans 11 amino acids. CDR3 residues: CAWKRWTEAFF. The CDR3 DNA reads as TGTGCCTGGAAGAGGTGGACTGAAGCTTTCTTT.

J is TRBJ2-7 and V is TRBV7-8; D gene ambiguous. Germline-derived CDR1 and CDR2 are SGHVS and FQNEAQ. The CDR3 extends over 12 amino acids. V shed 5 bases and J shed 3 bases, with 8 bases lying between them. The CDR3 DNA reads TGTGCCAGCAGCCCTTACAGCTACGAGCAGTACTTC. Translating gives CASSPYSYEQYF.

V and J are TRBV9 and TRBJ1-2, with D possibly being TRBD1 (5 bases). Trimming took off 3 bases at V and 5 bases at J, with 8 bases between the two ends. The germline gives CDR1 SGDLS, CDR2 YYNGEE. The CDR3 totals 12 residues. The CDR3 region is CASSGRGYGYTF. For the CDR3, the DNA is TGTGCCAGCAGCGGACGGGGGTATGGCTACACCTTC.

V gene TRBV5-5 combines with J gene TRBJ1-5; possible D gene TRBD1, 6 bases. Germline loops: CDR1 SGHKS, CDR2 YYEKEE (reference sequence). This CDR3 has 16 amino acids. V lost 4 bases, J lost 1 base, and 15 bases lay in between. For the CDR3, the DNA is TGTGCCAGCAGCGTGGGATCCGGGACAAGCAATCAGCCCCAGCATTTT. This encodes CASSVGSGTSNQPQHF.

This chain uses TRBV19 with TRBJ2-2; the D gene is possibly TRBD2 (6 bases). This CDR3 contains 16 residues. Trimming cost V 6 bases and J 3 bases, with 17 bases left between them. From germline, CDR1 is LNHDA and CDR2 SQIVND (reference sequence). The DNA of the CDR3 is TGTGCCAGTAGCAAGCCCTTGACTAGTTACACCGGGGAGCTGTTTTTT. Translating gives CASSKPLTSYTGELFF.